Shown below are 30 T cell receptor beta chains from a single sample sequenced in a study of T cells in tumors after PD-1 blockade. Clones were sequenced by immunoSEQ multiplex PCR, and TCRdb holds only the in-frame ones, with some missing. This table holds about 5,800 clones, approximately 74% found once. This specimen consisted of tumor tissue, obtained before anti-PD-1 treatment. The receptors come from a human donor with basal cell carcinoma.

This clone appeared once. Its ends do not fully match the called genes, so a read error is possible. The V gene is TRBV30, the J gene TRBJ2-1; a possible D gene is TRBD2 (5 bases). The CDR3 has 16 amino acids. Germline V CDR1 and CDR2: GTSNPN, SVGIG (reference sequence). The CDR3 protein is CAWSVLGGGSYNEEFF. CDR3 DNA sequence: TGTGCCTGGAGTGTACTAGGAGGCGGCTCCTACAATGAGGAGTTCTTC.

This clone was observed a handful of times. The rearrangement uses TRBV7-2 and TRBJ1-2; 9 bases match TRBD1. The germline V gene encodes CDR1 SGHTA and CDR2 FQGNSA. The CDR3 consists of 15 residues. The ends lost 5 bases at V and 2 bases at J; junction bases unmatched: 6. CDR3: CASSTGTGRNYGYTF. The CDR3 nucleotides are TGTGCCAGCAGCACCGGGACAGGGAGGAACTATGGCTACACCTTC.

The gene calls are TRBV7-9 and TRBJ1-2, with no clear D. V shed 0 bases and J shed 6 bases, with 5 bases lying between them. This CDR3 contains 12 residues. Germline loops: CDR1 SEHNR, CDR2 FQNEAQ (reference sequence). In DNA, the CDR3 is TGTGCCAGCAGCTTAGCTACGCATGGCTACACCTTC. Its translation: CASSLATHGYTF.

This clone was seen only once. This chain uses TRBV6-6 with TRBJ1-4; D may be TRBD1 (5 bases). The germline CDR1 and CDR2 sequences are MNHNY and SVGAGI (reference sequence). V lost 5 bases and J lost 5, with 18 bases in between. This CDR3 spans 16 amino acids. CDR3 amino acids: CASSPRDLSANEKLFF. The CDR3 DNA sequence: TGTGCCAGCAGTCCGAGGGACCTATCCGCGAATGAAAAACTGTTTTTT.

The chain links TRBV7-3 to TRBJ2-7; 11 nucleotides match TRBD2. The germline gives CDR1 SGHTA, CDR2 FQGTGA. The V gene end was trimmed by 5 bases and the J gene end by 5 bases; junction bases not matched to a gene: 8. The CDR3 is 15 amino acids. DNA for the CDR3: TGTGCCAGCAGCCCCCTAGCGGGGGGCGTCCACGAGCAGTACTTC. It yields the protein CASSPLAGGVHEQYF.

The V and J genes are TRBV3-1 (or the pseudogene TRBV3-2) and TRBJ1-3; no reliable D call. With 0 bases removed from V and 0 bases from J, the gap between germline ends came to 6 bases. CDR1 is LGHDT, CDR2 YNNKEL, per germline (reference sequence). CDR3 length: 15 amino acids. In nucleotides, the CDR3 is TGTGCCAGCAGCCAAGAACACCCCTCTGGAAACACCATATATTTT. As protein: CASSQEHPSGNTIYF.

This sequence joins TRBV10-2 and TRBJ1-4, with a tentative D call TRBD1 (6 bases). Germline CDR1 and CDR2: WSHSY and SAAADI. Trimming stripped 6 bases from V and 0 bases from J, with 11 bases between. This CDR3 is built from 15 residues. The CDR3 here is CASRGQTTTNEKLFF. In DNA, the CDR3 is TGCGCCAGCAGGGGACAAACAACAACTAATGAAAAACTGTTTTTT.

V is TRBV3-1 (or the pseudogene TRBV3-2) and J is TRBJ1-1, with D possibly matching TRBD1 (5 bases). The ends were cut back, 1 base at V and 6 bases at J, with 15 bases in the middle. The CDR3 extends over 15 amino acids. Per the germline V gene, CDR1 is LGHDT and CDR2 is YNNKEL (reference sequence). The CDR3 sequence is CASSQARPWGSEAFF. The CDR3 nucleotides read TGTGCCAGCAGCCAAGCCCGCCCCTGGGGCTCTGAAGCTTTCTTT.

The rearrangement uses TRBV24-1 and TRBJ2-1, with 7 bases fitting TRBD1. The length of the CDR3 is 13 residues. V lost 6 bases, J lost 10 bases, and 8 bases stayed unmatched. CDR1 and CDR2 from the germline V gene are KGHDR and SFDVKD. CDR3: CATSRPGGGEQFF. The CDR3 DNA reads TGTGCCACCAGTCGGCCAGGGGGTGGCGAGCAGTTCTTC.

This rearrangement joins TRBV12-3 or TRBV12-4 to TRBJ2-7, with D perhaps TRBD1 (5 bases). With 3 bases removed from V and 7 bases from J, the gap between germline ends came to 10 bases. CDR3 length equals 12 residues. CDR3 sequence reads: CASSLDQGEQYF. The CDR3 nucleotides read TGTGCCAGCAGTTTGGACCAGGGTGAGCAGTACTTC.

This clone was seen only a few times. The rearrangement uses TRBV6-5 and TRBJ1-6, with a tentative D call TRBD1 (5 bases). Germline V CDR1 and CDR2: MNHEY, SVGAGI. This CDR3 contains 13 residues. The V end lost 7 bases, the J end lost 9 bases, and 13 bases lay between the germline ends. In DNA, the CDR3 is TGTGCCAGCAACCGGGGCGGGTTTTCACCCCTCCACTTT. Residues: CASNRGGFSPLHF.

The J gene is TRBJ2-5, the V gene TRBV18; D tentatively fits TRBD1 or TRBD2 (5 bases each). The V gene lost 4 bases and the J gene lost 3 bases, with 12 bases spanning the gap. The CDR3 is 14 residues long. The germline CDR1 and CDR2 sequences are KGHSH and LQKENI. The CDR3 reads CASSLGTVEETQYF. CDR3 in DNA: TGTGCCAGCTCACTAGGGACGGTTGAAGAGACCCAGTACTTC.

This clone was picked up a small number of times. The CDR3 DNA reads as TGTGCCAGCAGTTTAAACAGAAGCCCCGAAGCTTTCTTT. This translates into CASSLNRSPEAFF. The chain carries TRBV28 and TRBJ1-1; unclear D gene. The CDR3 spans 13 residues. V was pared by 2 bases and J by 8 bases, with 12 bases between. The germline V gene encodes CDR1 MDHEN and CDR2 SYDVKM.

The chain carries TRBV30 and TRBJ1-2; 7 positions agree with TRBD1. Trimming took 2 bases from V and 4 from J; bases not matched to a gene: 10. The CDR3 totals 15 residues. Germline CDR1 and CDR2: GTSNPN and SVGIG (reference sequence). The CDR3 reads CAWSLRGGVSYGYTF. For the CDR3, the DNA is TGTGCCTGGAGTCTTAGAGGGGGCGTCAGCTATGGCTACACCTTC.

For the CDR3, the DNA is TGTGCCAGTAGTCCCCAGACTAACTATGGCTACACCTTC. This sequence encodes CASSPQTNYGYTF. This chain links TRBV19 with TRBJ1-2; D gene uncertain. V gave up 5 bases and J gave up 0 bases, with 7 bases separating them. CDR1 and CDR2 from the germline V gene are LNHDA and SQIVND (reference sequence). The length of the CDR3 is 13 residues.

The CDR3 region is CASSFWAGSYNSPLHF. CDR3 bases: TGTGCCAGCAGTTTTTGGGCCGGGTCCTATAATTCACCCCTCCACTTT. The chain carries TRBV27 and TRBJ1-6; D unresolved. Deletions cut 3 bases from V and 1 base from J, with 10 bases between. There are 16 residues in the CDR3. Germline CDR1 is MNHEY and CDR2 is SMNVEV (reference sequence).

The chain recombines TRBV14 with TRBJ2-3; 10 bases match TRBD2. Germline assignment: CDR1 SGHDN and CDR2 FVKESK. This CDR3 comprises 21 residues. The V gene end was trimmed by 4 bases and the J gene end by 0 bases; junction bases not matched to a gene: 19. CDR3 sequence (DNA): TGTGCCAGCAGCCGAGTGGCGGCAATTTCGGGACTAGCGACTAGCACAGATACGCAGTATTTT. This sequence encodes CASSRVAAISGLATSTDTQYF.

J is TRBJ2-1 and V is TRBV4-2; D gene ambiguous. The length of the CDR3 is 15 residues. The germline CDR1 and CDR2 sequences are LGHNA and YNFKEQ. Trimming removed 0 bases from V and 4 bases from J, with 10 bases in between. The CDR3 bases are TGTGCCAGCAGCCAAGAGAGCGATAGATACAATGAGCAGTTCTTC. It specifies CASSQESDRYNEQFF.

The chain has TRBV14 and TRBJ1-1; perhaps TRBD1 as D (5 bases). Germline values: CDR1 SGHDN, CDR2 FVKESK. The length of the CDR3 is 13 residues. V lost 3 bases to trimming and J lost 3 bases, with 8 bases between them. This CDR3 reads CASSHQGYTEAFF. In DNA form, the CDR3 reads TGTGCCAGCAGCCATCAGGGCTACACTGAAGCTTTCTTT.

V usage is TRBV5-4 and J usage is TRBJ2-5, with D perhaps assigned TRBD1 or TRBD2 (5 bases each). The CDR3 is made up of 14 amino acids. The V and J ends lost 5 bases and 5 bases respectively, with 16 bases between them. CDR1 SGHNT and CDR2 YYREEE come from the germline V gene (reference sequence). The CDR3 bases are TGTGCCAGCAGTGGGGGTGGTGGGCGGGAGACCCAGTACTTC. It translates to CASSGGGGRETQYF.

This clone is deemed medium-sized (0.01 to 0.1%). This chain connects TRBV18 to TRBJ1-4; D is undetermined. Per the germline V gene, CDR1 is KGHSH and CDR2 is LQKENI. V was shortened by 6 bases and J by 7 bases, with 21 bases between the two germline ends. The CDR3 spans 16 residues. In DNA form, the CDR3 reads TGTGCCAGCTCCAACCCCGGGCCCACGCTGGGTGAAAAACTGTTTTTT. It is translated as CASSNPGPTLGEKLFF. The full variable domain, with the rest looked up from reference TRBV18 and TRBJ1-4, is NAGVMQNPRHLVRRRGQEARLRCSPMKGHSHVYWYRQLPEEGLKFMVYLQKENIIDESGMPKERFSAEFPKEGPSILRIQQVVRGDSAAYFCASSNPGPTLGEKLFFGSGTQLSVL.

The V gene is TRBV7-9, the J gene TRBJ1-1, with unresolved D. Deletions cut 0 bases from V and 4 bases from J, with 9 bases between. CDR3 length equals 14 residues. Per the germline V gene, CDR1 is SEHNR and CDR2 is FQNEAQ (reference sequence). For the CDR3, the DNA is TGTGCCAGCAGCTTAGCGGACGGGCCCACTGAAGCTTTCTTT. Its protein product is CASSLADGPTEAFF. The variable domain in full, completed from reference TRBV7-9 and TRBJ1-1, reads DTGVSQNPRHKITKRGQNVTFRCDPISEHNRLYWYRQTLGQGPEFLTYFQNEAQLEKSRLLSDRFSAERPKGSFSTLEIQRTEQGDSAMYLCASSLADGPTEAFFGQGTRLTVV.

V gene TRBV10-1 combines with J gene TRBJ2-5; D ambiguous. CDR1 and CDR2 from the germline V gene are WNHNN and SYGVQD (reference sequence). There are 13 residues in the CDR3. V dropped 4 bases and J dropped 1 base, with 7 bases sitting between them. The CDR3 sequence: CASSAYLQETQYF. The CDR3 DNA sequence: TGCGCCAGCAGTGCCTACCTCCAAGAGACCCAGTACTTC.

The gene calls are TRBV24-1 and TRBJ2-7; 7 bases fit TRBD2. Germline trimming cut 11 bases from V and 0 bases from J; bases unmatched to any gene: 6. CDR1 is KGHDR, CDR2 SFDVKD, per germline. The CDR3 has 13 residues. Written as DNA, the CDR3 is TGTGCCAGGGGAGGGGCAGCCTCCTACGAGCAGTACTTC. It yields the protein CARGGAASYEQYF.

This clone appeared a few times. V usage is TRBV3-1 (or the pseudogene TRBV3-2) and J usage is TRBJ1-2; 7 nucleotides line up with TRBD1. Germline V gene data show CDR1 as LGHDT and CDR2 as YNNKEL (reference sequence). The CDR3 has 15 amino acids. The V gene end was trimmed by 1 base and the J gene end by 8 bases; junction bases not matched to a gene: 10. The DNA of the CDR3 is TGTGCCAGCAGCCAAGGAGGCAGGGGGGCGAAGGGCTACACCTTC. It encodes CASSQGGRGAKGYTF.

This clone was seen once. The gene calls are TRBV9 and TRBJ2-2, with TRBD1 matching over 10 bases. There are 16 residues in the CDR3. Germline V gene lookup returns CDR1 SGDLS and CDR2 YYNGEE. V was pared by 3 bases and J by 6 bases, with 8 bases of the junction left unmatched. The CDR3 DNA sequence: TGTGCCAGCAGCGCGGGACAGGGGACCGGTCCCGGGGAGCTGTTTTTT. Its translation: CASSAGQGTGPGELFF.

This clone was counted between two and nine times. The chain recombines TRBV30 with TRBJ1-6; D not resolved. CDR1 and CDR2 from the germline V gene are GTSNPN and SVGIG (reference sequence). This CDR3 has 15 amino acids. CDR3 in DNA: TGTGCGTTTGAGTTGTCGGGCTCCTATAATTCACCCCTCCACTTT. It encodes CAFELSGSYNSPLHF.

The V and J genes are TRBV19 and TRBJ1-5; 8 nucleotides align to TRBD1. The CDR3 covers 16 residues. V was pared by 8 bases and J by 0 bases, with 9 bases of the junction left unmatched. In germline, CDR1 is LNHDA, CDR2 SQIVND (reference sequence). The CDR3 protein is CASDRGRLFSNQPQHF. Here the CDR3 DNA reads TGTGCCAGTGACAGGGGCCGGTTATTTAGCAATCAGCCCCAGCATTTT.

This clone was recorded only once. The V and J genes are TRBV27 and TRBJ2-7; possible D gene TRBD1, 6 bases. V lost 4 bases and J lost 3, with 13 bases in between. The CDR3 runs to 14 residues. Per the germline V gene, CDR1 is MNHEY and CDR2 is SMNVEV (reference sequence). The CDR3 region is CASSWGQGYYEQYF. CDR3 sequence (DNA): TGTGCCAGCAGTTGGGGACAAGGGTACTACGAGCAGTACTTC.

This clone has just one count. Here the CDR3 reads CASKYLAGGEETQYF. The DNA of the CDR3 is TGTGCCAGCAAATATCTAGCGGGGGGCGAGGAGACCCAGTACTTC. This chain joins TRBV2 and TRBJ2-5, with 11 bases fitting TRBD2. CDR1 and CDR2 (germline): SNHLY, FYNNEI. This CDR3 contains 15 residues. V lost 7 bases and J lost 5; bases outside the gene matches: 9.